Presented here are 21 T cell receptor beta chains from one specimen sequenced in a study of T cells in Graves' hyperthyroidism and ophthalmopathy. TCR beta CDR3 sequences were amplified from RNA transcripts. During a first-round RT-PCR of the TCR CDR3, the HTBI primer set was used. MiXCR, run by TCRdb on the multiplex PCR reads, gives a single entry per CDR3 protein. This table has 650,000 to 750,000 distinct CDR3 sequences, approximately 14% appearing once. The sequenced material came from blood. These TCRs come from a woman aged 18-29 years with Graves' hyperthyroidism.

There are a few counts of this clonotype. The chain couples TRBV4-1 to TRBJ2-5, with D unresolved. In germline, CDR1 is MGHRA, CDR2 YSYEKL. V was pared by 3 bases and J by 1 base, with 6 bases between. The CDR3 is 13 amino acids. This chain's CDR3 is CASSHGFQETQYF. Here the CDR3 DNA reads TGCGCCAGCAGCCATGGTTTCCAAGAGACCCAGTACTTC.

This chain links TRBV2 with TRBJ2-2; 9 bases fit TRBD2. The CDR3 runs to 14 residues. Germline lookup yields CDR1 SNHLY and CDR2 FYNNEI. Unmatched junction bases numbered 14, after V lost 10 bases and J lost 11 bases. The CDR3 here is CATKRASGKSELFF. The CDR3 DNA is TGTGCCACAAAGAGGGCTAGCGGGAAAAGTGAGCTGTTTTTT.

This clonotype was counted only a few times. This sequence joins TRBV7-8 and TRBJ2-1; no reliable D call. Germline CDR1 SGHVS, CDR2 FQNEAQ. CDR3 size: 16 residues. V shed 5 bases and J shed 0 bases, with 14 bases lying between them. The CDR3 is CASSRRLESSYNEQFF. The CDR3 DNA reads TGTGCCAGCAGCCGGAGACTGGAAAGCTCCTACAATGAGCAGTTCTTC. Full variable domain (remainder filled in from reference TRBV7-8 and TRBJ2-1): GAGVSQSPRYKVAKRGQDVALRCDPISGHVSLFWYQQALGQGPEFLTYFQNEAQLDKSGLPSDRFFAERPEGSVSTLKIQRTQQEDSAVYLCASSRRLESSYNEQFFGPGTRLTVL.

About this clonotype itself: This clone may be a read error of a much larger clone one base away. V and J are TRBV6-1 and TRBJ2-2; unclear D gene. Trimming took off 9 bases at V and 1 base at J, with 12 bases between the two ends. CDR3 size: 14 residues. Germline CDR1 and CDR2: MNHNS and SASEGT. The CDR3 is CARQQYKNTGELFF. The CDR3 nucleotides are TGTGCCAGACAACAGTACAAGAACACCGGGGAGCTGTTTTTT.

This clonotype was detected many times. The V call is TRBV27, the J call TRBJ1-1; possible D gene TRBD1, 5 bases. Germline V CDR1 and CDR2: MNHEY, SMNVEV (reference sequence). This CDR3 comprises 16 residues. Trimming removed 3 bases from V and 3 bases from J, with 17 bases in between. In nucleotides, the CDR3 is TGTGCCAGCAGTTTTTTTGTTGGGGGGGTCCACACTGAAGCTTTCTTT. It codes for CASSFFVGGVHTEAFF.

This clonotype was seen ten or more times. V and J are TRBV11-2 and TRBJ1-5; no firm D call. V was clipped by 5 bases and J by 7 bases, with 12 bases between them. Per the germline V gene, CDR1 is SGHAT and CDR2 is FQNNGV. The CDR3 is made up of 13 amino acids. The CDR3: CASSIGTRQPQHF. DNA of the CDR3: TGTGCCAGCAGCATCGGCACGCGGCAGCCCCAGCATTTT. Full variable domain (remainder filled in from reference TRBV11-2 and TRBJ1-5): EAGVAQSPRYKIIEKRQSVAFWCNPISGHATLYWYQQILGQGPKLLIQFQNNGVVDDSQLPKDRFSAERLKGVDSTLKIQPAKLEDSAVYLCASSIGTRQPQHFGDGTRLSIL.

The table lists this clonotype with many counts. The rearrangement links TRBV3-1 to TRBJ2-1, with D possibly TRBD1 on 6 matching bases. The germline V and J ends were trimmed by 3 bases and 5 bases, with 17 bases remaining between them. This CDR3 is 16 amino acids long. Germline CDR1 reads LGHDT; CDR2 reads YNNKEL (reference sequence). CDR3 in amino acids: CASSQRTAIINNEQFF. Written as DNA, the CDR3 is TGTGCCAGCAGCCAGAGGACAGCGATTATAAACAATGAGCAGTTCTTC.

The rearrangement uses TRBV9 and TRBJ1-3; D uncertain. V was pared by 0 bases and J by 4 bases, with 11 bases between. Germline CDR1 and CDR2: SGDLS and YYNGEE. This CDR3 has 15 amino acids. CDR3 amino acids: CASSVATGPGNTIYF. In DNA, the CDR3 is TGTGCCAGCAGCGTAGCTACCGGGCCCGGAAACACCATATATTTT.

CDR3 sequence (DNA): TGTGCCAGTAGTATGGGGACAGGGGGCAGGACCGGGGAGCTGTTTTTT. Encoded protein: CASSMGTGGRTGELFF. The chain recombines TRBV19 with TRBJ2-2, with 12 bases fitting TRBD1. After removal of 3 bases from V and 5 bases from J, the junction contained 4 bases not matched to a gene. CDR3 length: 16 amino acids. The germline gives CDR1 LNHDA, CDR2 SQIVND (reference sequence). Combining the CDR3 with reference TRBV19 and TRBJ2-2 gives the whole variable domain DGGITQSPKYLFRKEGQNVTLSCEQNLNHDAMYWYRQDPGQGLRLIYYSQIVNDFQKGDIAEGYSVSREKKESFPLTVTSAQKNPTAFYLCASSMGTGGRTGELFFGEGSRLTVL.

The V and J genes are TRBV20-1 and TRBJ1-4; D remains unclear. The CDR3 loop spans 15 amino acids. Germline loops: CDR1 DFQATT, CDR2 SNEGSKA (reference sequence). Trimming left V 3 bases short and J 1 base short, with 12 bases between. The CDR3 here is CSARGAWETNEKLFF. The CDR3 coding sequence is TGCAGTGCTAGGGGAGCCTGGGAAACTAATGAAAAACTGTTTTTT.

This clonotype was seen more than once but under ten times. This chain joins TRBV6-2 or TRBV6-3 and TRBJ2-6; a weak D match, TRBD1 (5 bases). Germline V gene lookup returns CDR1 MNHEY and CDR2 SVGEGT. V gave up 6 bases and J gave up 0 bases, with 12 bases separating them. This CDR3 is 16 amino acids long. CDR3: CASSEQESSGANVLTF. The DNA for the CDR3 is TGTGCCAGCAGCGAACAGGAAAGCTCTGGGGCCAACGTCCTGACTTTC.

This clonotype was observed at least ten times. The V call is TRBV10-3, the J call TRBJ1-1; 10 bases are a match to TRBD1. The CDR3 extends over 15 amino acids. Per the germline V gene, CDR1 is ENHRY and CDR2 is SYGVKD. V shed 6 bases, J shed 4 bases, and the junction held 8 bases outside the gene matches. CDR3 amino acids: CAIRGDRGRSTEAFF. The CDR3 DNA reads TGTGCCATCAGGGGGGACAGGGGCCGGAGCACTGAAGCTTTCTTT.

The chain carries TRBV4-1 and TRBJ2-2; 9 bases are a match to TRBD2. J gave up 0 bases and V 1 base, and 3 bases lay outside the gene matches. Germline V CDR1 and CDR2: MGHRA, YSYEKL. The CDR3 is made up of 17 amino acids. The CDR3 DNA reads TGCGCCAGCAGCCAAGGGAGACTAGCGGCGAACACCGGGGAGCTGTTTTTT. As protein: CASSQGRLAANTGELFF.

This clonotype has ten or more counts. This chain joins TRBV20-1 and TRBJ2-3, with 12 bases identical to TRBD2. Germline V gene data show CDR1 as DFQATT and CDR2 as SNEGSKA (reference sequence). Trimming took 0 bases from V and 5 from J; bases not matched to a gene: 9. This CDR3 spans 17 amino acids. Written as DNA, the CDR3 is TGCAGTGCTAGAGATCGACCTAGCGGGAGGGCCCTAGATACGCAGTATTTT. This sequence encodes CSARDRPSGRALDTQYF.

In its sample, this clonotype was seen once. This chain joins TRBV7-8 and TRBJ1-2; no clear D gene. Trimming cost V 2 bases and J 8 bases, with 12 bases left between them. The CDR3 sequence is 13 residues long. The germline V gene encodes CDR1 SGHVS and CDR2 FQNEAQ. CDR3 in amino acids: CASSLRRESGYTF. The CDR3 region has the DNA TGTGCCAGCAGCTTAAGGCGTGAATCCGGCTACACCTTC.

This clonotype was counted many times. The chain uses TRBV29-1 and TRBJ2-7; D not certain. The CDR3 extends over 11 amino acids. Trimming took 6 bases from V and 6 from J, leaving 12 bases between them. CDR1 SQVTM and CDR2 ANQGSEA come from the germline V gene. The DNA of the CDR3 is TGCAGCGTGAACTGGTTGGGCGAGCAGTACTTC. As protein: CSVNWLGEQYF.

The V gene is TRBV30, the J gene TRBJ2-4, with 10 bases aligning to TRBD2. The CDR3 covers 13 residues. V lost 3 bases to trimming and J lost 9 bases; unmatched junction nucleotides: 5. Looked up from germline, CDR1 is GTSNPN and CDR2 is SVGIG (reference sequence). CDR3 bases: TGTGCCTGGAGCATGGTAGCGGGAGGCATTCAGTACTTC. Its protein is CAWSMVAGGIQYF.

This chain links TRBV9 with TRBJ1-2; D gene ambiguous. Trimming stripped 3 bases from V and 4 bases from J, with 4 bases between. The CDR3 sequence is 11 residues long. Per germline, CDR1 SGDLS and CDR2 YYNGEE. The CDR3 region is CASSALYGYTF. CDR3 DNA: TGTGCCAGCAGCGCCCTCTATGGCTACACCTTC.

The chain links TRBV2 to TRBJ1-6, with D possibly TRBD1 on 5 matching bases. CDR3 length: 15 amino acids. V was pared by 3 bases and J by 7 bases, with 13 bases between. CDR1 and CDR2 from the germline V gene are SNHLY and FYNNEI. The CDR3 sequence is CASSEAGLRNSPLHF. For the CDR3, the DNA is TGTGCCAGCAGTGAGGCGGGACTTAGGAATTCACCCCTCCACTTT.

This clonotype has a count of ten or more. The chain recombines TRBV2 with TRBJ2-6, with 9 nucleotides matching TRBD1. The CDR3 runs to 20 residues. J lost 0 bases, V lost 4 bases, and 13 bases had no gene match. CDR1 SNHLY and CDR2 FYNNEI come from the germline V gene. The CDR3, as DNA: TGTGCCAGCAGTGGAGACAGGGGGTCATGGAGGGCCTCTGGGGCCAACGTCCTGACTTTC. Protein: CASSGDRGSWRASGANVLTF.

This clonotype was seen at least ten times. At one of its ends the junction is not consistent with the germline gene, which may arise from a read error. J is TRBJ2-7 and V is TRBV5-1, with 11 positions matching TRBD1. The CDR3 spans 13 residues. Germline V lookup: CDR1 SGHRS, CDR2 YFSETQ. The CDR3 loop reads CASSWDRGYEQYF. In DNA, the CDR3 is TGTGCCAGCAGCTGGGACAGGGGGTACGAGCAGTACTTC. Full variable domain (rest looked up from reference TRBV5-1 and TRBJ2-7): KAGVTQTPRYLIKTRGQQVTLSCSPISGHRSVSWYQQTPGQGLQFLFEYFSETQRNKGNFPGRFSGRQFSNSRSEMNVSTLELGDSALYLCASSWDRGYEQYFGPGTRLTVT.